This TCR beta chain came from a study of cytomegalovirus exposure and HLA in healthy donors. Germline CDR1 is SGHDT and CDR2 is YYEEEE. V dropped 4 bases and J dropped 7 bases, with 18 bases sitting between them. This CDR3 comprises 15 residues. The roughly 120-subject validation cohort, separate from the roughly 670-subject first cohort, included the donors. Assay used: immunoSEQ multiplex PCR; TCRdb lists only in-frame clones, some missing. This sample carries 150,000 to 200,000 clones, less than 85% of them seen once, and the ten largest clones take 16%. The TCR was taken from a young man in good health and CMV-seropositive. The J gene is TRBJ2-4, the V gene TRBV5-6; tentative D call: TRBD2 (6 bases). Sequencing was performed on PBMCs. The CDR3 nucleotides read TGTGCCAGCAGCCATGGAGGGGCGCTTGGGAACATTCAGTACTTC. It specifies CASSHGGALGNIQYF. Complete variable domain (other parts from reference TRBV5-6 and TRBJ2-4): DAGVTQSPTHLIKTRGQQVTLRCSPKSGHDTVSWYQQALGQGPQFIFQYYEEEERQRGNFPDRFSGHQFPNYSSELNVNALLLGDSALYLCASSHGGALGNIQYFGAGTRLSVL.